The TCR beta chain described here comes from a study of T cell responses to AZD1222 COVID-19 vaccine. Whole-study findings and limits: Donors were mostly white British, more females; clonal diversity possibly underestimated. Among spike-specific TCRs, nearly half reportedly target unmutated variant regions.

Worth noting for this clone: As yet, its antigen is unknown.

Here immunoSEQ multiplex PCR was the method, and the copy in TCRdb shows in-frame clones only, minus some. The top ten clones hold 1.5% of a sample with 150,000 to 180,000 clones, roughly 90% of them seen once. The V gene's germline CDR1 is SGHRS and CDR2 YFSETQ. V gave up 5 bases and J gave up 0 bases, with 15 bases separating them. This CDR3 region has 16 residues. Combined were second doses at about 4 or about 12 weeks. The V gene is TRBV5-1, the J gene TRBJ2-1; tentatively, D is TRBD1 or TRBD2 (7 bases each). The TCR was taken from an adult who received the AZD1222 COVID-19 vaccine. The sample here was peripheral blood, taken 28 days after the second AZD1222 dose. The CDR3, as DNA: TGCGCCAGCAGTCAGGGGGAGGGCAGCTCCTACAATGAGCAGTTCTTC. It specifies CASSQGEGSSYNEQFF.